These 26 T cell receptor beta chains were all obtained from the same sample, sequenced in a study of T cell responses to AZD1222 COVID-19 vaccine. The data were produced by immunoSEQ multiplex PCR, yet TCRdb's version contains in-frame clones alone and is incomplete. The sample lists more than 150,000 clones; about nine tenths were seen once. The specimen was peripheral blood, collected on day 0 of AZD1222 vaccination. Receptors originate from an adult in good health.

The rearrangement links TRBV27 to TRBJ2-7; 7 bases fit TRBD1. The CDR3 covers 15 residues. The V gene end was trimmed by 5 bases and the J gene end by 1 base; junction bases not matched to a gene: 8. The V gene's germline CDR1 is MNHEY and CDR2 SMNVEV (reference sequence). CDR3 region: CASSGTGTASYEQYF. CDR3 DNA sequence: TGTGCCAGCAGTGGGACGGGGACAGCTTCCTACGAGCAGTACTTC.

The V call is TRBV7-2, the J call TRBJ1-1, with a possible D match to TRBD1 (6 bases). Trimming removed 5 bases from V and 3 bases from J, with 16 bases in between. This CDR3 is built from 15 residues. Germline CDR1 and CDR2: SGHTA and FQGNSA. The CDR3 DNA is TGTGCCAGCAGCCCCTACCGAGGGGGGCACACTGAAGCTTTCTTT. Translating gives CASSPYRGGHTEAFF.

The chain couples TRBV5-4 to TRBJ2-2; D could derive from TRBD1 or TRBD2 (5 bases each). V was pared by 4 bases and J by 4 bases, with 14 bases between. From germline, CDR1 is SGHNT and CDR2 YYREEE (reference sequence). The CDR3 totals 15 residues. The CDR3 here is CASSQGPSGTGELFF. CDR3 in DNA: TGTGCCAGCAGCCAGGGACCCTCGGGCACCGGGGAGCTGTTTTTT.

This clone was found a few times. The gene calls are TRBV30 and TRBJ2-7; 9 bases agree with TRBD2. The V gene end was trimmed by 7 bases and the J gene end by 3 bases; junction bases not matched to a gene: 7. The CDR3 consists of 13 residues. The germline gives CDR1 GTSNPN, CDR2 SVGIG (reference sequence). Here the CDR3 DNA reads TGTGCCTACACTGTAGCGGGGGACTACGAGCAGTACTTC. It is translated as CAYTVAGDYEQYF.

V gene TRBV14 combines with J gene TRBJ2-7, with no clear D. With 4 bases removed from V and 4 bases from J, the gap between germline ends came to 5 bases. The germline V gene has CDR1 SGHDN and CDR2 FVKESK. The CDR3 length is 11 residues. CDR3 DNA: TGTGCCAGCAGCCCAAAATACGAGCAGTACTTC. This translates into CASSPKYEQYF.

The chain joins TRBV6-5 to TRBJ2-5; 8 bases are shared with TRBD1. CDR1 and CDR2 from the germline V gene are MNHEY and SVGAGI. The ends lost 6 bases at V and 6 bases at J; junction bases unmatched: 9. The CDR3 covers 14 residues. The DNA of the CDR3 is TGTGCCAGCAGGCAGGGGGCGATTGGTCAGACCCAGTACTTC. It is translated as CASRQGAIGQTQYF.

This chain joins TRBV21-1 and TRBJ1-5; TRBD1 is the table's D call and was not checked against the DNA. TRBV21-1 is recorded as a pseudogene. This CDR3 region has 15 residues. The CDR3 sequence is CASSTTGRVTQPQHF. The CDR3 bases are TGTGCCAGCAGCACCACAGGGAGAGTGACTCAGCCCCAGCATTTT.

In this sample, this clone turned up once. The V gene is TRBV13, the J gene TRBJ1-4, with a possible D match to TRBD1 (6 bases). CDR1 PRHDT and CDR2 FYEKMQ come from the germline V gene (reference sequence). V was cut by 2 bases and J by 7 bases, with 26 bases left in between. The CDR3 is 19 amino acids. The CDR3 DNA is TGTGCCAGCAGCTTACGATACCGGGACATCTCAGCGCGGGGTGAAAAACTGTTTTTT. It encodes CASSLRYRDISARGEKLFF.

The chain uses TRBV28 and TRBJ1-5; D is undetermined. Germline lookup yields CDR1 MDHEN and CDR2 SYDVKM. CDR3 length: 12 amino acids. Trimming cost V 3 bases and J 4 bases, with 4 bases left between them. CDR3 in DNA: TGTGCCAGCAGTTTCGAAAATCAGCCCCAGCATTTT. Translated: CASSFENQPQHF.

The V gene is TRBV11-2, the J gene TRBJ2-3; no definite D call. With 0 bases removed from V and 3 bases from J, the gap between germline ends came to 7 bases. The CDR3 has 14 amino acids. Germline loops: CDR1 SGHAT, CDR2 FQNNGV. CDR3 coding DNA: TGTGCCAGCAGCTTAGATAAAACGACAGATACGCAGTATTTT. It translates to CASSLDKTTDTQYF.

This clone was seen a handful of times. V is TRBV7-3 and J is TRBJ2-2; D not resolved. The germline CDR1 and CDR2 sequences are SGHTA and FQGTGA. The CDR3 is made up of 17 amino acids. V was pared by 5 bases and J by 1 base, with 17 bases between. The CDR3 DNA reads as TGTGCCAGCAGCCCGCTGACTGGTGGGGTGAACACCGGGGAGCTGTTTTTT. Its translation: CASSPLTGGVNTGELFF.

The CDR3 nucleotides read TGCAGTGCTAGTGACGGGGGGAAGGTTGGACAGGGTGACACTGAAGCTTTCTTT. Residues: CSASDGGKVGQGDTEAFF. The rearrangement uses TRBV20-1 and TRBJ1-1; 8 positions agree with TRBD1. The V segment lost 3 bases and the J segment 3 bases; nucleotides outside the gene matches: 18. Germline CDR1 reads DFQATT; CDR2 reads SNEGSKA (reference sequence). This CDR3 region has 18 residues.

V and J are TRBV6-4 and TRBJ2-1; D possibly corresponds to TRBD2 (6 bases). The ends were cut back, 0 bases at V and 5 bases at J, with 11 bases in the middle. Germline CDR1 reads MRHNA; CDR2 reads SNTAGT. The CDR3 contains 15 residues. In DNA, the CDR3 is TGTGCCAGCAGTGACTCGACTAGTCCTCACAATGAGCAGTTCTTC. It codes for CASSDSTSPHNEQFF.

The chain uses TRBV12-3 or TRBV12-4 and TRBJ1-2, with TRBD1 identical over 7 bases. The CDR3 runs to 13 residues. Losses at the gene ends were 7 bases for V and 3 bases for J; bases not matched to a gene: 5. The CDR3 region is CASTNRGYYGYTF. The CDR3 bases are TGTGCCAGCACCAACAGGGGATACTATGGCTACACCTTC.

The chain combines TRBV28 with TRBJ2-7; 11 bases are shared with TRBD1. Germline V gives CDR1 MDHEN, CDR2 SYDVKM. Trimming at V came to 5 bases and at J to 6 bases, leaving 6 bases not matched to a gene. The CDR3 runs 14 residues. The CDR3 region has the DNA TGTGCCAGCAGTCGGACAGGGGGCGGAGGCGAGCAGTACTTC. This sequence encodes CASSRTGGGGEQYF.

J is TRBJ1-5 and V is TRBV7-8, with D perhaps TRBD1 (5 bases). Trimming removed 1 base from V and 6 bases from J, with 7 bases in between. Per the germline V gene, CDR1 is SGHVS and CDR2 is FQNEAQ. The CDR3 is 13 amino acids. The CDR3 DNA reads TGTGCCAGCAGCTTAGGGGGGGTTCAGCCCCAGCATTTT. This encodes CASSLGGVQPQHF.

The chain couples TRBV5-5 to TRBJ2-1; D is possibly TRBD1 (7 bases). CDR1 is SGHKS and CDR2 is YYEKEE in the germline V gene (reference sequence). The CDR3 has 13 amino acids. Trimming pared 4 bases from V and 7 bases from J, leaving 12 bases between. CDR3 nucleotide sequence: TGTGCCAGCAGCCAAGCAGGGGGGAATGAGCAGTTCTTC. It codes for CASSQAGGNEQFF.

J is TRBJ1-2 and V is TRBV27; 9 bases align to TRBD1. Germline assignment: CDR1 MNHEY and CDR2 SMNVEV (reference sequence). Trimming took 5 bases from V and 4 from J; bases not matched to a gene: 5. CDR3 length equals 14 residues. CDR3 DNA: TGTGCCAGCAGTAGGACAGGGGATCCCTATGGCTACACCTTC. This codes for CASSRTGDPYGYTF.

The chain is built from TRBV2 and TRBJ1-2; D is unclear. The V gene lost 6 bases and the J gene lost 7 bases, with 15 bases spanning the gap. Per the germline V gene, CDR1 is SNHLY and CDR2 is FYNNEI. The CDR3 covers 13 residues. The chain's CDR3 is CASRRGQAGGYTF. In nucleotides, the CDR3 is TGTGCCAGCAGACGCGGGCAGGCGGGTGGCTACACCTTC.

V is TRBV27 and J is TRBJ2-3, with 7 positions matching TRBD2. CDR1 and CDR2 from the germline V gene are MNHEY and SMNVEV (reference sequence). The CDR3 is 16 amino acids. The J segment lost 4 bases and the V segment lost 6 bases, leaving 13 bases of the junction unmatched. DNA of the CDR3: TGTGCCAGCAGACACCAGGCGGGAGTAGTCGCAGATACGCAGTATTTT. Protein sequence: CASRHQAGVVADTQYF.

The V and J genes are TRBV5-1 and TRBJ2-7; D is ambiguous. Trimming removed 4 bases at V and 3 bases at J, with 5 bases between. Germline assignment: CDR1 SGHRS and CDR2 YFSETQ. CDR3 length equals 11 residues. For the CDR3, the DNA is TGCGCCAGCAGCGCAAACTACGAGCAGTACTTC. Translating gives CASSANYEQYF. Together with reference TRBV5-1 and TRBJ2-7, the CDR3 gives the full variable domain: KAGVTQTPRYLIKTRGQQVTLSCSPISGHRSVSWYQQTPGQGLQFLFEYFSETQRNKGNFPGRFSGRQFSNSRSEMNVSTLELGDSALYLCASSANYEQYFGPGTRLTVT.

This chain connects TRBV28 to TRBJ2-1; D uncertain. Germline V gene data show CDR1 as MDHEN and CDR2 as SYDVKM. V was trimmed by 7 bases and J by 6 bases, leaving 4 bases between them. CDR3 length: 10 amino acids. The chain's CDR3 is CASTGNEQFF. The CDR3 nucleotides are TGTGCCAGCACCGGCAATGAGCAGTTCTTC.

The CDR3 protein is CSASLAGAINQPQHF. The CDR3 DNA reads TGCAGTGCTAGTCTGGCAGGAGCAATCAATCAGCCCCAGCATTTT. The chain has TRBV20-1 and TRBJ1-5; D remains unclear. V lost 3 bases to trimming and J lost 3 bases, with 15 bases between them. This CDR3 has 15 amino acids. Germline V CDR1 and CDR2: DFQATT, SNEGSKA (reference sequence).

The V and J genes are TRBV5-1 and TRBJ2-1; D is tentatively TRBD1 or TRBD2 (5 bases each). V lost 0 bases and J lost 0, with 10 bases in between. The CDR3 runs to 16 residues. The germline CDR1 and CDR2 sequences are SGHRS and YFSETQ. DNA of the CDR3: TGCGCCAGCAGCTTGGCCGGGGCGGTCTCCTACAATGAGCAGTTCTTC. This gives the protein CASSLAGAVSYNEQFF.

The rearrangement links TRBV5-8 to TRBJ2-5, with 8 bases lining up with TRBD1. The V gene end was trimmed by 1 base and the J gene end by 5 bases; junction bases not matched to a gene: 10. The CDR3 length is 16 residues. The germline V gene encodes CDR1 SGHTS and CDR2 YDEGEE. CDR3 protein: CASSLWTGSQRETQYF. CDR3 DNA: TGTGCCAGCAGCTTGTGGACAGGGTCCCAGAGGGAGACCCAGTACTTC.

V and J are TRBV3-1 (or the pseudogene TRBV3-2) and TRBJ1-1; D might be TRBD1 (5 bases). V dropped 3 bases and J dropped 7 bases, with 12 bases sitting between them. Germline-derived CDR1 and CDR2 are LGHDT and YNNKEL (reference sequence). The CDR3 totals 13 residues. CDR3 in DNA: TGTGCCAGCAGCCAGGGGGAGGTTCTTGAAGCTTTCTTT. Translating gives CASSQGEVLEAFF.